The 22 T cell receptor beta chains in this list originate from one sample, sequenced in a study of cytomegalovirus exposure and HLA in healthy donors. Clones were sequenced by immunoSEQ multiplex PCR, and TCRdb holds only the in-frame ones, with some missing. The sample lists 70,000 to 95,000 clones; roughly 93% were seen once. Sequencing was done on a sample of PBMCs. These receptors were obtained from a woman aged 30 to 39 in good health and CMV-seronegative.

This chain joins TRBV5-1 and TRBJ2-5; possible D gene TRBD1, 6 bases. The CDR3 is made up of 14 amino acids. Germline V gene lookup returns CDR1 SGHRS and CDR2 YFSETQ. Deletions cut 0 bases from V and 2 bases from J, with 8 bases between. The CDR3 is CASSLDRAQETQYF. The DNA for the CDR3 is TGCGCCAGCAGCTTGGACAGGGCGCAAGAGACCCAGTACTTC.

V and J are TRBV7-3 and TRBJ2-3; possible D gene TRBD2, 7 bases. CDR3 size: 18 residues. Trimming took 0 bases from V and 3 from J, leaving 19 bases between them. From germline, CDR1 is SGHTA and CDR2 FQGTGA. CDR3 region: CASSLTHAGRGTTDTQYF. The CDR3 bases are TGTGCCAGCAGCTTAACGCACGCGGGGCGGGGGACAACAGATACGCAGTATTTT.

The chain employs TRBV27 and TRBJ2-4; 8 bases map to TRBD1. CDR1 is MNHEY and CDR2 is SMNVEV in the germline V gene (reference sequence). V gave up 5 bases and J gave up 3 bases; unmatched junction bases: 9. CDR3 length: 16 residues. The CDR3 region is CASSHVQGAGKNIQYF. The CDR3 DNA reads as TGTGCCAGCAGTCACGTTCAGGGGGCTGGCAAAAACATTCAGTACTTC.

The sample holds one count of this clone. The rearrangement joins TRBV5-1 to TRBJ2-5; 11 positions match TRBD2. J lost 4 bases, V lost 4 bases, and 12 bases had no gene match. Germline CDR1 SGHRS, CDR2 YFSETQ. This CDR3 has 17 residues. CDR3 DNA sequence: TGCGCCAGCAGCACTGGCGGGACTAGCGGTTTTAGAGAGACCCAGTACTTC. As protein: CASSTGGTSGFRETQYF. The full variable domain, rest sourced from reference TRBV5-1 and TRBJ2-5, is KAGVTQTPRYLIKTRGQQVTLSCSPISGHRSVSWYQQTPGQGLQFLFEYFSETQRNKGNFPGRFSGRQFSNSRSEMNVSTLELGDSALYLCASSTGGTSGFRETQYFGPGTRLLVL.

J is TRBJ2-5 and V is TRBV4-1, with 12 bases identical to TRBD2. The CDR3 consists of 15 residues. Germline V gene sequence: CDR1 MGHRA, CDR2 YSYEKL. The trim removed 4 bases at V and 5 bases at J, leaving 5 bases unmatched. The CDR3 nucleotides read TGCGCCAGCAGCCCCCCCGGGACTAGCGGGGAGACCCAGTACTTC. Its protein product is CASSPPGTSGETQYF.

The V gene is TRBV27, the J gene TRBJ1-1; TRBD1 matches at 11 bases. Germline V gene data show CDR1 as MNHEY and CDR2 as SMNVEV (reference sequence). V lost 3 bases to trimming and J lost 8 bases; unmatched junction nucleotides: 8. CDR3 length equals 15 residues. The CDR3 DNA follows: TGTGCCAGCAGTTTTAGGACAGGGGGCGGGTCGGAAGCTTTCTTT. It specifies CASSFRTGGGSEAFF.

The chain combines TRBV5-1 with TRBJ2-1, with D maybe TRBD2 (5 bases). The V gene's germline CDR1 is SGHRS and CDR2 YFSETQ. This CDR3 comprises 16 residues. The V end was cut by 0 bases, the J end by 8 bases, with 18 bases between. CDR3 sequence reads: CASSLEGERTWDEQFF. The CDR3 coding sequence is TGCGCCAGCAGCTTGGAAGGCGAGAGGACTTGGGATGAGCAGTTCTTC.

The CDR3 DNA reads TGTGCCAGCAGCATCCTGAGGCCGTACCAAGAGACCCAGTACTTC. It specifies CASSILRPYQETQYF. The V call is TRBV7-9, the J call TRBJ2-5, with D unclear. This CDR3 is built from 15 residues. Germline CDR1 and CDR2: SEHNR and FQNEAQ (reference sequence). The V end lost 5 bases, the J end lost 0 bases, and 13 bases lay between the germline ends.

The table lists this clone with a count of one. This chain connects TRBV6-5 to TRBJ2-7, with 11 bases fitting TRBD1. Trimming at V came to 6 bases and at J to 7 bases, leaving 11 bases not matched to a gene. The CDR3 covers 15 residues. Germline V gene sequence: CDR1 MNHEY, CDR2 SVGAGI. CDR3: CASSRTGTGGKEQYF. The CDR3 bases are TGTGCCAGCAGCCGCACCGGGACAGGGGGTAAGGAGCAGTACTTC.

This clone has a handful of counts. The V gene is TRBV15, the J gene TRBJ2-3; no clear D. The CDR3 has 14 residues. Trimming cost V 3 bases and J 6 bases, with 13 bases left between them. Germline values: CDR1 LNHNV, CDR2 YYDKDF (reference sequence). The CDR3 spells CATSRSDESDTQYF. The CDR3 DNA sequence: TGTGCCACCAGCAGGAGCGATGAGTCGGATACGCAGTATTTT.

The chain combines TRBV5-6 with TRBJ1-1, with 7 bases fitting TRBD1. CDR3 length: 14 amino acids. V dropped 4 bases and J dropped 4; count of bases not matched to a gene: 7. The V gene's germline CDR1 is SGHDT and CDR2 YYEEEE. The chain's CDR3 is CASSPWDRSTEAFF. Written as DNA, the CDR3 is TGTGCCAGCAGCCCCTGGGACAGATCCACTGAAGCTTTCTTT.

Concerning this clone itself: A junction boundary mismatches the germline segment, possibly from a read error. The chain's CDR3 is CASLPPGGGSQSVF. In nucleotides, the CDR3 is TGTGCATCACTACCCCCTGGAGGCGGGAGTCAATCAGTATTT. V is TRBV6-5 and J is TRBJ2-3, with 7 bases that match TRBD2. This CDR3 has 14 amino acids. Germline V gives CDR1 MNHEY, CDR2 SVGAGI.

V usage is TRBV6-1 and J usage is TRBJ2-2; D might be TRBD2 (6 bases). This CDR3 comprises 17 residues. Germline CDR1 MNHNS, CDR2 SASEGT. The V end was cut by 2 bases, the J end by 1 base, with 14 bases between. The CDR3 sequence is CASSELSLAENTGELFF. CDR3 DNA: TGTGCCAGCAGTGAATTATCTTTAGCGGAGAACACCGGGGAGCTGTTTTTT.

Comments on this clone: This sample also contains other DNA sequences that code for the same CDR3. This chain links TRBV28 with TRBJ1-2; D is perhaps TRBD1 (6 bases). The CDR3 covers 13 residues. Germline V CDR1 and CDR2: MDHEN, SYDVKM. The V end was cut by 3 bases, the J end by 5 bases, with 10 bases between. The CDR3 bases are TGTGCCAGCAGTTTGGACAGAGATTATGGCTACACCTTC. Its translation: CASSLDRDYGYTF.

The chain links TRBV29-1 to TRBJ2-2, with no clear D. Germline lookup yields CDR1 SQVTM and CDR2 ANQGSEA. The CDR3 length is 17 residues. V was clipped by 6 bases and J by 0 bases, with 20 bases between them. CDR3 loop: CSVQVPMGPSNTGELFF. The CDR3 coding sequence is TGCAGCGTCCAGGTACCGATGGGTCCATCGAACACCGGGGAGCTGTTTTTT.

The chain carries TRBV13 and TRBJ1-1; D is possibly TRBD1 (6 bases). Germline loops: CDR1 PRHDT, CDR2 FYEKMQ (reference sequence). The V gene lost 5 bases and the J gene lost 10 bases, with 14 bases spanning the gap. The CDR3 is made up of 12 amino acids. CDR3 protein: CASSARQAVAFF. CDR3 bases: TGTGCCAGCAGCGCTCGACAGGCTGTAGCTTTCTTT.

The chain's CDR3 is CASSFGLASLYEQYF. The CDR3, as DNA: TGTGCCAGCAGCTTTGGACTAGCGAGCCTCTACGAGCAGTACTTC. The rearrangement links TRBV7-2 to TRBJ2-7; 9 nucleotides agree with TRBD2. Germline trimming cut 3 bases from V and 3 bases from J; bases unmatched to any gene: 6. The germline CDR1 and CDR2 sequences are SGHTA and FQGNSA. The CDR3 is made up of 15 amino acids.

The rearrangement joins TRBV19 to TRBJ2-7; unclear D gene. Germline-derived CDR1 and CDR2 are LNHDA and SQIVND (reference sequence). The CDR3 runs 15 residues. Deletions cut 0 bases from V and 3 bases from J, with 12 bases between. In DNA, the CDR3 is TGTGCCAGTAGTATAGATTCAGCGAGGAGCTACGAGCAGTACTTC. The encoded protein is CASSIDSARSYEQYF. The full variable domain, in which reference TRBV19 and TRBJ2-7 provide the parts outside the CDR3, is DGGITQSPKYLFRKEGQNVTLSCEQNLNHDAMYWYRQDPGQGLRLIYYSQIVNDFQKGDIAEGYSVSREKKESFPLTVTSAQKNPTAFYLCASSIDSARSYEQYFGPGTRLTVT.

The V call is TRBV4-1, the J call TRBJ2-2, with TRBD2 matching 7 bases. The CDR3 is made up of 17 amino acids. V lost 5 bases, J lost 3 bases, and 12 bases stayed unmatched. Germline loops: CDR1 MGHRA, CDR2 YSYEKL. The CDR3 sequence: CASSKRKRSGDTGELFF. CDR3 DNA: TGCGCCAGCAGCAAGAGGAAACGGAGCGGGGACACCGGGGAGCTGTTTTTT.

V gene TRBV5-1 combines with J gene TRBJ2-5; possible D gene TRBD1, 6 bases. The CDR3 length is 13 residues. Trimming removed 4 bases at V and 3 bases at J, with 10 bases between. The germline gives CDR1 SGHRS, CDR2 YFSETQ. The CDR3: CASSRSGEETQYF. DNA for the CDR3: TGCGCCAGCAGCCGTTCAGGGGAAGAGACCCAGTACTTC.

The chain couples TRBV9 to TRBJ2-5; 8 nucleotides agree with TRBD1. CDR1 and CDR2 (germline): SGDLS, YYNGEE. The CDR3 contains 15 residues. J was trimmed by 2 bases and V by 0 bases; bases with no gene match: 3. CDR3 in amino acids: CASSVGQGNQETQYF. CDR3 nucleotides: TGTGCCAGCAGCGTAGGACAGGGGAATCAAGAGACCCAGTACTTC.

The genes are TRBV7-2 and TRBJ2-7, with TRBD1 matching over 7 bases. This CDR3 contains 16 residues. Germline V gene lookup returns CDR1 SGHTA and CDR2 FQGNSA. The ends lost 4 bases at V and 0 bases at J; junction bases unmatched: 9. CDR3 in DNA: TGTGCCAGCAGCTCCAATGGACAGGCGTCCTCCTACGAGCAGTACTTC. As protein: CASSSNGQASSYEQYF.